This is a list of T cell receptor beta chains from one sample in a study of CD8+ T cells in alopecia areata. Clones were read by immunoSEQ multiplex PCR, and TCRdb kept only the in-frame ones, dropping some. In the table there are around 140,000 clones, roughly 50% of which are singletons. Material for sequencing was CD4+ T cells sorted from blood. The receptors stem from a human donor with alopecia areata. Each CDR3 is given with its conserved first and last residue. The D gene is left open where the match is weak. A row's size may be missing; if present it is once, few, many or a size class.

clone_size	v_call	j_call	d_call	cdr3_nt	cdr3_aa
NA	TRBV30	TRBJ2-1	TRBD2	TGTGCCTGGAGTATAGGGACTACCTACAATGAGCAGTTCTTC	CAWSIGTTYNEQFF
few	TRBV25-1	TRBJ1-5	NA	TGTGCCAGCAGTGGGGTAGGGATCAATCAGCCCCAGCATTTT	CASSGVGINQPQHF
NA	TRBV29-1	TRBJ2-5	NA	TGCCTCGCCGGGGAAGAGACCCAGTACTTC	CLAGEETQYF
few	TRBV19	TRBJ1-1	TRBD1	TGTGCCAGTACCGAGGGACAGCAGAACACTGAAGCTTTCTTT	CASTEGQQNTEAFF
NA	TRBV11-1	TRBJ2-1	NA	TGTGCCAGCAGCTTAGCTCGCCGTCACAATGAGCAGTTCTTC	CASSLARRHNEQFF
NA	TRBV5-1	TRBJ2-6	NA	TGCGCCAGCAGCCGAGGGACCGATGTCTCTGGGGCCAACGTCCTGACTTTC	CASSRGTDVSGANVLTF
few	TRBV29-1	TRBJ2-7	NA	TGCAGCGGAGGCGAACAGGGTAGCTACGAGCAGTACTTC	CSGGEQGSYEQYF
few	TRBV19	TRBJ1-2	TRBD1	TGTGCCAGTACCAGAGACAGGGGGCTCGACTATGGCTACACCTTC	CASTRDRGLDYGYTF
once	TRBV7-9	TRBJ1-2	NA	TGTGCCAGCAGCCCAGACCTGTTTTCCTATGGCTACACCTTC	CASSPDLFSYGYTF
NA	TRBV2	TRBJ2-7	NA	TGTGCCAGCAGTGGGGGACCGCCGTCCTACGAGCAGTACTTC	CASSGGPPSYEQYF
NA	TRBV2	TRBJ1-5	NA	TGTGCCAGCAGCGGGCTCAATCAGCCCCAGCATTTT	CASSGLNQPQHF
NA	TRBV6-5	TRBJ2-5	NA	TGTGCCAGCAGTTACTCTTCTGCACAAGAGACCCAGTACTTC	CASSYSSAQETQYF
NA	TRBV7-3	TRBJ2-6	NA	TGTGCCAGCAGCTTAATCGGCGTTCAGAGCTCTGGGGCCAACGTCCTGACTTTC	CASSLIGVQSSGANVLTF
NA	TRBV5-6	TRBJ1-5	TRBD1	TGTGCCAGCAGCTCACAGGGGTTCGGTCAGCCCCAGCATTTT	CASSSQGFGQPQHF
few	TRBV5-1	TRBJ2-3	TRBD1	TGCGCCAGCAGCTTCTCCGGGACAGGGGACCCAGATACGCAGTATTTT	CASSFSGTGDPDTQYF
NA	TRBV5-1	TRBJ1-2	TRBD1	TGCGCCAGCAGCCCTGGACAGGGAAACTATGGCTACACCTTC	CASSPGQGNYGYTF
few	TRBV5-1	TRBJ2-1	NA	TGCGCCAGCACGCTGTACCAGAGCTCCTACAATGAGCAGTTCTTC	CASTLYQSSYNEQFF
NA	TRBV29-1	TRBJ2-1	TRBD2	TGCAGCGCTGACGGGCTAGCGGCTTACAATGAGCAGTTCTTC	CSADGLAAYNEQFF
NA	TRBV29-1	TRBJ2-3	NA	TGCAGCGTTGCCTATAACACAGATACGCAGTATTTT	CSVAYNTDTQYF
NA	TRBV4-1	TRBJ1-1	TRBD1	TGCGCCAGCAGCCAAGTCATGGGGACAGGGGAGGGTGAAGCTTTCTTT	CASSQVMGTGEGEAFF
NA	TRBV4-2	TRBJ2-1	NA	TGTGCCAGCACCCCCGGTTGGGGGAATGAGCAGTTCTTC	CASTPGWGNEQFF
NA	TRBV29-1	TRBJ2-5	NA	TGCAGCGTCTCCACAGGGCAAGAGACCCAGTACTTC	CSVSTGQETQYF
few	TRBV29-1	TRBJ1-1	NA	TGCAGCGTTGAAGATCGGAGGTTAAACACTGAAGCTTTCTTT	CSVEDRRLNTEAFF
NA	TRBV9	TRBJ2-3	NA	TGTGCCAGCAGCGTAGTCGGGGCTGCGGATACGCAGTATTTT	CASSVVGAADTQYF
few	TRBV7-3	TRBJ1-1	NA	TGTGCCAGCAGCTTAATCGCCTCGAACACTGAAGCTTTCTTT	CASSLIASNTEAFF
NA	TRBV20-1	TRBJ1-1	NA	TGCAGTGCTAGAGCCACTGAGAATGCTTTCTTT	CSARATENAFF
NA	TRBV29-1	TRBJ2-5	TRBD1	TGCAGCGCTGGACAGGGGGGTGAGACCCAGTACTTC	CSAGQGGETQYF
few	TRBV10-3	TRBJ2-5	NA	TGTGCCATCGGGTTACTGGAAGAGACCCAGTACTTC	CAIGLLEETQYF
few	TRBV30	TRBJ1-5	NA	TGTGCCTGGAGTACAGGGCTCAATCAGCCCCAGCATTTT	CAWSTGLNQPQHF
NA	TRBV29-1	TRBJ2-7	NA	TGCAGCATCTCCGACCGTGGTGAAGACGAGCAGTACTTC	CSISDRGEDEQYF
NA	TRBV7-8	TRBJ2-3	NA	TGTGCCAGCAGCTTCACCGGGACACCATTCACAGATACGCAGTATTTT	CASSFTGTPFTDTQYF
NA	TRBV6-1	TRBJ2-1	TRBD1	TGTGCCAGCAGAGGACAGGGGTGGGGGAATGAGCAGTTCTTC	CASRGQGWGNEQFF
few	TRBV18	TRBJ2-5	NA	TGTGCCAGCTCACCCACAATCGAGACCCAGTACTTC	CASSPTIETQYF
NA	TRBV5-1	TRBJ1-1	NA	TGCGCCAGCAGCTTGGTAAACCGGGACCGCCTACACGAAGCTTTCTTT	CASSLVNRDRLHEAFF
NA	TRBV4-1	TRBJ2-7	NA	TGCGCCAGCAGCCAAGCCCTGGTAGCTAAGACCCACGAGCAGTACTTC	CASSQALVAKTHEQYF
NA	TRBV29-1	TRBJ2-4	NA	TGCAGCGCTCGAGATCCTTGGCGGGATAACATTCAGTACTTC	CSARDPWRDNIQYF
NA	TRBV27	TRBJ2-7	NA	TGTGCCAGCAGTTTCACGTCCGCTAGGGTTGACCACGAGCAGTACTTC	CASSFTSARVDHEQYF
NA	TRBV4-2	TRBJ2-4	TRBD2	TGTGCCAGCAGCCAAGGGCTAGCGGCGGGAAACATTCAGTACTTC	CASSQGLAAGNIQYF
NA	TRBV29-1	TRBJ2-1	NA	TGCAGCGTTGACCGGGCTAGCGCGAACAATGAGCAGTTCTTC	CSVDRASANNEQFF
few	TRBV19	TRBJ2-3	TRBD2	TGTGCCAGTAGTATCCGGGAGGGAGGCACAGATACGCAGTATTTT	CASSIREGGTDTQYF
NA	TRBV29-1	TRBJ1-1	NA	TGCAGCGTTGATCCCCTCTATGAAGCTTTCTTT	CSVDPLYEAFF
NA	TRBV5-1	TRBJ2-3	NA	TGCGCCAGCAGCTCACGTCATGAAGATACGCAGTATTTT	CASSSRHEDTQYF
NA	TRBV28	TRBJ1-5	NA	TGTGCCAGCAGTTTACGGACGGGTACGCATTTT	CASSLRTGTHF
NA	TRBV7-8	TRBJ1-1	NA	TGTGCCAGCAGCTTAGCGCTCTTAGGGGCGGGCACTGAAGCTTCCTTT	CASSLALLGAGTEASF
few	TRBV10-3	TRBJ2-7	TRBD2	TGTGCCATCAGTGGGACTAGCGGGTACGAGCAGTACTTC	CAISGTSGYEQYF
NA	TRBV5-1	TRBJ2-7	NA	TGCGCCAGCATCAGGGACAAAAGAACCTACGAGCAGTACTTC	CASIRDKRTYEQYF
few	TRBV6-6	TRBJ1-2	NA	TGTGCCAGCAGGGAACAACTTGGGGGAGGCTACACCTTC	CASREQLGGGYTF
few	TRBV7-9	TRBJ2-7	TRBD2	TGTGCCAGCAGCTTAGGCGGACTAGCGGGAGATCTCTACGAGCAGTACTTC	CASSLGGLAGDLYEQYF